The 4 T cell receptor beta chains in this list originate from one sample, sequenced in a study of blood T cell repertoires in COVID-19. Sequencing used immunoSEQ multiplex PCR; TCRdb keeps in-frame clones, though not all of them. The sample includes some 270,000 clones, around 85% of them seen just once. Input material: peripheral blood. These receptors all stem from a human donor with COVID-19, enrolled during active disease. The donor label of this sample is uncertain.

J is TRBJ1-4 and V is TRBV7-2; D is ambiguous. The CDR3 runs 14 residues. CDR1 is SGHTA and CDR2 is FQGNSA in the germline V gene. Trimming removed 3 bases at V and 5 bases at J, with 10 bases between. The CDR3 reads CASSFSGSNEKLFF. In DNA, the CDR3 is TGTGCCAGCAGCTTCTCCGGGTCGAATGAAAAACTGTTTTTT.

This chain joins TRBV24-1 and TRBJ2-1, with 8 nucleotides matching TRBD2. Germline V gene sequence: CDR1 KGHDR, CDR2 SFDVKD. CDR3 size: 16 residues. Trimming removed 3 bases from V and 2 bases from J; junction bases left unmatched: 5. Here the CDR3 DNA reads TGTGCCACCAGTGATACTAGCGGAGCGGCCTACAATGAGCAGTTCTTC. Its protein product is CATSDTSGAAYNEQFF.

V gene TRBV6-1 combines with J gene TRBJ1-5, with D possibly TRBD1 on 6 matching bases. V gave up 2 bases and J gave up 0 bases, with 11 bases separating them. This CDR3 has 16 residues. CDR1 is MNHNS, CDR2 SASEGT, per germline. CDR3 amino acids: CASSERPGVSNQPQHF. DNA of the CDR3: TGTGCCAGCAGTGAAAGGCCAGGGGTTAGCAATCAGCCCCAGCATTTT.

A few counts support this clone. V gene TRBV10-3 combines with J gene TRBJ1-4; no firm D call. This CDR3 spans 14 amino acids. Germline lookup yields CDR1 ENHRY and CDR2 SYGVKD. V lost 6 bases, J lost 0 bases, and 8 bases lay in between. The CDR3 region is CAISQVATNEKLFF. The DNA of the CDR3 is TGTGCCATCAGCCAGGTCGCAACTAATGAAAAACTGTTTTTT.